This T cell receptor (beta chain) emerged from a study of PD-L1 blockade in urothelial cancer. Study information: Most of the 29 patients were males with bladder-origin urothelial cancer.

Germline-derived CDR1 and CDR2 are MNHNS and SASEGT. The ends lost 2 bases at V and 2 bases at J; junction bases unmatched: 11. CDR3 length equals 17 residues. Each patient's cancer was a locally advanced or metastatic urothelial carcinoma. The protocol was immunoSEQ multiplex PCR, while the TCRdb copy is restricted to in-frame clones and leaves out a portion. The sample has 30,000 or so clones, roughly 80% seen once. The specimen was PBMCs, collected around atezolizumab (anti-PD-L1) treatment. This sequence joins TRBV6-1 and TRBJ1-2; 7 bases match TRBD1. The receptor's source is a man aged 45 to 65 with urothelial cancer. The CDR3 sequence: CASSELGQATSNYGYTF. The CDR3, as DNA: TGTGCCAGCAGTGAACTTGGACAGGCAACTTCCAACTATGGCTACACCTTC.